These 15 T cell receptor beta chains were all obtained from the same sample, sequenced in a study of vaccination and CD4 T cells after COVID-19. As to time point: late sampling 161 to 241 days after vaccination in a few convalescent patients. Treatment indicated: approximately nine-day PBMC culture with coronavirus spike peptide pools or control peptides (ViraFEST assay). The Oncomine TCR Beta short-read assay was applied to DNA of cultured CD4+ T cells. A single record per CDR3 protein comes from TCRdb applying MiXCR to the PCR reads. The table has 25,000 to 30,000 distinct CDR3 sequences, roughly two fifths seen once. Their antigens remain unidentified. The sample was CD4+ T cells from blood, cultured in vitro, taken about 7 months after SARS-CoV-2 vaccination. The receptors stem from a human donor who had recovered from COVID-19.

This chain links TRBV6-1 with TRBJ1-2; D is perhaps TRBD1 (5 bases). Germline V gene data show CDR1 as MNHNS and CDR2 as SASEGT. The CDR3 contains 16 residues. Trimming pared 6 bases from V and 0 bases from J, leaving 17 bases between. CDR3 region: CASRPSPHRTNYGYTF. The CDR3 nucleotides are TGTGCCAGCAGGCCCTCTCCTCACAGGACTAACTATGGCTACACCTTC.

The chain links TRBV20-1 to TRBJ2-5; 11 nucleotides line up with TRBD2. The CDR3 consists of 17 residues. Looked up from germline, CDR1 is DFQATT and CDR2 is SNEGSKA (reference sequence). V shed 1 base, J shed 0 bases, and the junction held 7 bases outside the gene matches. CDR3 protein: CSARAVRGLADQETQYF. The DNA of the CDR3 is TGCAGTGCTAGAGCCGTGCGGGGACTAGCGGACCAAGAGACCCAGTACTTC.

CDR3 sequence: CASSLKGQETQYF. CDR3 in DNA: TGTGCCAGCAGTTTAAAGGGGCAAGAGACCCAGTACTTC. V gene TRBV27 combines with J gene TRBJ2-5, with D perhaps matching TRBD1 (5 bases). Germline assignment: CDR1 MNHEY and CDR2 SMNVEV (reference sequence). The length of the CDR3 is 13 residues. Trimming left V 2 bases short and J 2 bases short, with 6 bases between.

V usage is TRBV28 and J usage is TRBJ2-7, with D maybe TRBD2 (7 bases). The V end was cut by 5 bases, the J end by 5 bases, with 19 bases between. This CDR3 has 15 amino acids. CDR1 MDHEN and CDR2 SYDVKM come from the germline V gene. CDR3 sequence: CASSGGGGPRDEQYF. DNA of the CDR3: TGTGCCAGCAGTGGCGGCGGGGGCCCCCGTGACGAGCAGTACTTC.

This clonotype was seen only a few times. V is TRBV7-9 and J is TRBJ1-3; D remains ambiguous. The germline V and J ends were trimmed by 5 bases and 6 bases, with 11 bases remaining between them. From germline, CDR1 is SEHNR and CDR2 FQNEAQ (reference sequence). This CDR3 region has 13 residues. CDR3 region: CASSNGPANTIYF. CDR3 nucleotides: TGTGCCAGCAGCAATGGGCCGGCAAACACCATATATTTT.

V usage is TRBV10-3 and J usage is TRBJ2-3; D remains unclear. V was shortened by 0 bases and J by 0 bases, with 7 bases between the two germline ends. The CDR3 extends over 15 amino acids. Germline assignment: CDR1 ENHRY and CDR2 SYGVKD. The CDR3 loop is CAISESQSSTDTQYF. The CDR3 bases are TGTGCCATCAGTGAGTCGCAGTCTAGCACAGATACGCAGTATTTT.

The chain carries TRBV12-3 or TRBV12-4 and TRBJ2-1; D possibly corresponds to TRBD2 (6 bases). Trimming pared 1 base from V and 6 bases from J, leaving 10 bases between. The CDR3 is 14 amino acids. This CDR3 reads CASSLGLASNEQFF. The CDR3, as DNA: TGTGCCAGCAGTTTAGGGCTAGCGAGCAATGAGCAGTTCTTC.

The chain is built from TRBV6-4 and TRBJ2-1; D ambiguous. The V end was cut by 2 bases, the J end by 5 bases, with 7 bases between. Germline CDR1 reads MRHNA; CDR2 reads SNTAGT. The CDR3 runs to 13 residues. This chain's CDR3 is CASSDDSNNEQFF. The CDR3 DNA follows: TGTGCCAGCAGTGACGACTCAAACAATGAGCAGTTCTTC.

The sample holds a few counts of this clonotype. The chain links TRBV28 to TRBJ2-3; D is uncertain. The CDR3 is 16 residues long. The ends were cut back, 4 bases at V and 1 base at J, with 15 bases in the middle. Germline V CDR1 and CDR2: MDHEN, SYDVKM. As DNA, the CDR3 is TGTGCCAGCAGTTCCCTCTTTGGCGTAGGCACAGATACGCAGTATTTT. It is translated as CASSSLFGVGTDTQYF.

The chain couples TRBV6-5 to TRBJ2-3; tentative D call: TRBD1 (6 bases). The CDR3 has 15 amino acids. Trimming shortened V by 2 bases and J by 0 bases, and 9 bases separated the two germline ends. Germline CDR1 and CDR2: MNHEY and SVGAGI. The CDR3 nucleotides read TGTGCCAGCAGTTACCAGCAGGGGAGCACAGATACGCAGTATTTT. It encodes CASSYQQGSTDTQYF.

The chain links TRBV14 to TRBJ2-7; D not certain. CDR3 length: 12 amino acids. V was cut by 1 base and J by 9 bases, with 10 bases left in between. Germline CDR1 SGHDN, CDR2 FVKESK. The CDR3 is CASSQVRNRQYF. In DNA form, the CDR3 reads TGTGCCAGCAGCCAAGTCAGGAACCGGCAGTACTTC.

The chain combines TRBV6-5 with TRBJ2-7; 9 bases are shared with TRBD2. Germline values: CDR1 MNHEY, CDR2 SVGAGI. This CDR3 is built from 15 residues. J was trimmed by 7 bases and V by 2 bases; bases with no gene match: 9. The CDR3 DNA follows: TGTGCCAGCAGTTACGTTGCTAGCGGGGTGGTAGAGCAGTACTTC. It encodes CASSYVASGVVEQYF.

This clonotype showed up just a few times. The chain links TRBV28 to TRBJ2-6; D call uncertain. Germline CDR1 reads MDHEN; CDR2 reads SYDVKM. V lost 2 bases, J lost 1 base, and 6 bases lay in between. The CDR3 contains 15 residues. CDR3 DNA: TGTGCCAGCAGTTTAAAGCCTTCTGGGGCCAACGTCCTGACTTTC. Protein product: CASSLKPSGANVLTF.

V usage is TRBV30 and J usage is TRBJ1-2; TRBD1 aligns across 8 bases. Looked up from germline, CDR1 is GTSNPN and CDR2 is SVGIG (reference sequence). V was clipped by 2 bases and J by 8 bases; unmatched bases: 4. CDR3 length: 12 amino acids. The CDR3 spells CAWSQDRDGYTF. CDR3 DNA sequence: TGTGCCTGGAGTCAGGACAGGGACGGCTACACCTTC.

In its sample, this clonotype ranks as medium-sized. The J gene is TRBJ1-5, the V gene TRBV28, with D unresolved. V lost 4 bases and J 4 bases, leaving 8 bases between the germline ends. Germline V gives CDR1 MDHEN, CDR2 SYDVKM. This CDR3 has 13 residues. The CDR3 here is CASSSPPNQPQHF. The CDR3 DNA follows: TGTGCCAGCAGTTCCCCGCCAAATCAGCCCCAGCATTTT.